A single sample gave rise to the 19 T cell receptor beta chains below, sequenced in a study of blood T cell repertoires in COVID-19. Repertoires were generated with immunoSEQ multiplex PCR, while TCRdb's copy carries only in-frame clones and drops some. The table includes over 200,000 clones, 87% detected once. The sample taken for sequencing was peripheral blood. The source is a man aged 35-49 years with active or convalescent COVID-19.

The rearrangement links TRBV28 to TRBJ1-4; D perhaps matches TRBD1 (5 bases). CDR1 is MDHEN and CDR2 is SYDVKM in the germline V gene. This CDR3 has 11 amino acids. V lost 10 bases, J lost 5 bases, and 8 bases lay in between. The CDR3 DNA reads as TGTGCCATCCGGGGGAATGAAAAACTGTTTTTT. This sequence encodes CAIRGNEKLFF.

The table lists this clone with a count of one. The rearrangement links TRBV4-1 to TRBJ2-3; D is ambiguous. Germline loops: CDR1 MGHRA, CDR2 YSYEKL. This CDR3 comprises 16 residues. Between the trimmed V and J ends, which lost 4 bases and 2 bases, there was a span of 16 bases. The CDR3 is CASSPERYRATDTQYF. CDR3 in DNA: TGCGCCAGCAGCCCCGAACGGTACCGCGCCACAGATACGCAGTATTTT.

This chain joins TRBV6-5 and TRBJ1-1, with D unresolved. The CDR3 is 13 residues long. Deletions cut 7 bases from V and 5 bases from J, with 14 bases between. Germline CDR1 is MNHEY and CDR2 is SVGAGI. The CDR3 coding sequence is TGTGCCAGCATTAACGTGGGCGAGACTGAAGCTTTCTTT. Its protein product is CASINVGETEAFF.

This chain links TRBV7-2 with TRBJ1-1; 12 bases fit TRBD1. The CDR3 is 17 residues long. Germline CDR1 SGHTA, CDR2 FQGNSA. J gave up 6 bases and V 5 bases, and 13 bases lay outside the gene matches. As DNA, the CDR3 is TGTGCCAGCAGCCGTCCGGGACAGGGGGCGGCGGAGGCTGAAGCTTTCTTT. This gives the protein CASSRPGQGAAEAEAFF. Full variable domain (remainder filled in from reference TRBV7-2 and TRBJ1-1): GAGVSQSPSNKVTEKGKDVELRCDPISGHTALYWYRQSLGQGLEFLIYFQGNSAPDKSGLPSDRFSAERTGGSVSTLTIQRTQQEDSAVYLCASSRPGQGAAEAEAFFGQGTRLTVV.

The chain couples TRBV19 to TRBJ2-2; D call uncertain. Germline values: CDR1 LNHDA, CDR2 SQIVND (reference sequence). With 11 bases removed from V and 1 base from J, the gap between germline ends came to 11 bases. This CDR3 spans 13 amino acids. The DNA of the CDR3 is TGTGCCTCGTGGCAGGAGAACACCGGGGAGCTGTTTTTT. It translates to CASWQENTGELFF.

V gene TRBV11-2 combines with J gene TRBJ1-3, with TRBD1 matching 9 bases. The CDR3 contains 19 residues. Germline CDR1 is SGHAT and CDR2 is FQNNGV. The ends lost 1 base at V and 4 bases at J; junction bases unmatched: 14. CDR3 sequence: CASSLVGTGFGSAGNTIYF. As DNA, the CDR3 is TGTGCCAGCAGCTTAGTTGGGACAGGGTTTGGGTCCGCCGGAAACACCATATATTTT.

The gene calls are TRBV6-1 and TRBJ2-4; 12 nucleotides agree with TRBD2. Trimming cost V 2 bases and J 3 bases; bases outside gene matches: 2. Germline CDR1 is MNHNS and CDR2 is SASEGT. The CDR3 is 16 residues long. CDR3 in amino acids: CASSEWTSGVKNIQYF. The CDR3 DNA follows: TGTGCCAGCAGTGAATGGACTAGCGGGGTCAAAAACATTCAGTACTTC.

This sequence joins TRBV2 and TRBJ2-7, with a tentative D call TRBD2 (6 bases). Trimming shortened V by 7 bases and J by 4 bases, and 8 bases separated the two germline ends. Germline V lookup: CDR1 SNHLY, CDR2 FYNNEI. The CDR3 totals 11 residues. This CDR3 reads CASTGGYEQYF. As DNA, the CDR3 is TGTGCCAGCACTGGGGGGTACGAGCAGTACTTC.

CDR3 nucleotides: TGTGCCAGCACCCCCTTAGAGGGCAATTCACCCCTCCACTTT. Translated: CASTPLEGNSPLHF. This sequence joins TRBV27 and TRBJ1-6; no definite D call. The length of the CDR3 is 14 residues. Germline CDR1 is MNHEY and CDR2 is SMNVEV (reference sequence). Trimming pared 7 bases from V and 7 bases from J, leaving 14 bases between.

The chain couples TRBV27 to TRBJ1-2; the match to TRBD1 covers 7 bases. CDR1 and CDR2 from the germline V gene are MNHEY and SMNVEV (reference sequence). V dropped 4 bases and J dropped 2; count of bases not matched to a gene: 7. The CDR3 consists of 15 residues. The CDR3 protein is CASSYGDRMNYGYTF. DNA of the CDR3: TGTGCCAGCAGTTACGGGGACAGAATGAACTATGGCTACACCTTC.

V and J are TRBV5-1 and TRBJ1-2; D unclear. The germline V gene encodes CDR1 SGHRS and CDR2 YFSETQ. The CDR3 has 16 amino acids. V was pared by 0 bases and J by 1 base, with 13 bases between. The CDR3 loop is CASSLDPPRGNYGYTF. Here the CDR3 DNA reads TGCGCCAGCAGCTTGGACCCCCCCCGAGGTAACTATGGCTACACCTTC.

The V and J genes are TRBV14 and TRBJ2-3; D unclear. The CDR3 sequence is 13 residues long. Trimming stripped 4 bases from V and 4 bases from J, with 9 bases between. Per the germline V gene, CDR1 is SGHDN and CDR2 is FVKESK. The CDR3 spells CASSRAGSDTQYF. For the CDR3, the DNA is TGTGCCAGCAGCCGGGCTGGGTCAGATACGCAGTATTTT.

The CDR3 DNA reads as TGTGCCAGCTCACATCGGACAGGGGGCACAGATACGCAGTATTTT. Translation: CASSHRTGGTDTQYF. V is TRBV18 and J is TRBJ2-3; 9 positions agree with TRBD1. This CDR3 is built from 15 residues. In germline, CDR1 is KGHSH, CDR2 LQKENI. The V and J ends lost 4 bases and 1 base, in that order; junction bases with no gene match: 3.

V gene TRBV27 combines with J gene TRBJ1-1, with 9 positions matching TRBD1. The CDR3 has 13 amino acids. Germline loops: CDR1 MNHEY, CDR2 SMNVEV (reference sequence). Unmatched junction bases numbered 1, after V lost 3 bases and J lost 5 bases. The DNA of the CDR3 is TGTGCCAGCAGTTTCGGGACAGGGACTGAAGCTTTCTTT. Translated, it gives CASSFGTGTEAFF.

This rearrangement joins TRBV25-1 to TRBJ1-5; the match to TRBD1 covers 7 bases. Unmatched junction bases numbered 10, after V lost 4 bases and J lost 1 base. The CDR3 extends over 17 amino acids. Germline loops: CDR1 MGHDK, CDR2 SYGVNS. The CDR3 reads CASSAKTTGASNQPQHF. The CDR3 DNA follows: TGTGCCAGCAGTGCAAAAACAACAGGGGCCAGCAATCAGCCCCAGCATTTT.

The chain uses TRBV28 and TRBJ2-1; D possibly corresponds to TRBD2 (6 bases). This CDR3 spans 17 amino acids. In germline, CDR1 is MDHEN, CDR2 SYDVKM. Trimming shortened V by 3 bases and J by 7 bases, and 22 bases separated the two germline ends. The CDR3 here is CASSFEHTGAPRNEQFF. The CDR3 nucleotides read TGTGCCAGCAGTTTCGAGCATACGGGAGCCCCTCGTAATGAGCAGTTCTTC.

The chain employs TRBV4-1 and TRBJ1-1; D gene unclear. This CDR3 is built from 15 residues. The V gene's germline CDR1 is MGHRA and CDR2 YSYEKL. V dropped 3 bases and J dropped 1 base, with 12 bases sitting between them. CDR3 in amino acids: CASSQVTNKNTEAFF. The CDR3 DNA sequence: TGCGCCAGCAGCCAGGTTACTAATAAGAACACTGAAGCTTTCTTT.

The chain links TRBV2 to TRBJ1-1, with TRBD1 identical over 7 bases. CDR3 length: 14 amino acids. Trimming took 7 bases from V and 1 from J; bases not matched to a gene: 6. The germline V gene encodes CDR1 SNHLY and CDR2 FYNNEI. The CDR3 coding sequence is TGTGCCAGCACTAGACAGGGCCAGAACACTGAAGCTTTCTTT. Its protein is CASTRQGQNTEAFF. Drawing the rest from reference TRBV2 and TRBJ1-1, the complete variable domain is EPEVTQTPSHQVTQMGQEVILRCVPISNHLYFYWYRQILGQKVEFLVSFYNNEISEKSEIFDDQFSVERPDGSNFTLKIRSTKLEDSAMYFCASTRQGQNTEAFFGQGTRLTVV.

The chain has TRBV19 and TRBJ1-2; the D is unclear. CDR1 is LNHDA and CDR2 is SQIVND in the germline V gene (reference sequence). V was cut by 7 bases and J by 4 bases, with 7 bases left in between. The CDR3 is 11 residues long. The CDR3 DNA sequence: TGTGCCAGTAAGCACAGCTATGGCTACACCTTC. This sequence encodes CASKHSYGYTF.